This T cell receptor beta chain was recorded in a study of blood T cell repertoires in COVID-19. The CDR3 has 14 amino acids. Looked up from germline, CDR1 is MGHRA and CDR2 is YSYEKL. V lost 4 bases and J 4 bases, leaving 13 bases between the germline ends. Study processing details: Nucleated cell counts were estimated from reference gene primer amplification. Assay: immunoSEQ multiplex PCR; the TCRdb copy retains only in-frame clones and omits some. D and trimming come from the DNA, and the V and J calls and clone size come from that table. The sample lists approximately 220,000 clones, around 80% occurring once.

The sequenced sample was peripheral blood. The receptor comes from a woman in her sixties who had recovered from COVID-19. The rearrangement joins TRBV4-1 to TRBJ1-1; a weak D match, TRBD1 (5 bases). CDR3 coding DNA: TGCGCCAGCAGCCCGATAAGGGGAAGCACTGAAGCTTTCTTT. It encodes CASSPIRGSTEAFF.